A single T cell receptor (beta chain) is shown here with its context. The antigen this receptor binds is unknown. The record has no base qualities; no much larger clone is one base away. These data come from a study of response to subunit inactivated influenza vaccine (dated by TCRdb to 2017 to 2018). Background for the entire study: Deep quantitative T cell receptor repertoire profiling was used in the study to track responses to a trivalent subunit inactivated influenza vaccine. What the study reported, not specific to this receptor: The authors proposed that each seasonal influenza vaccination may bring in only a limited number of new T cells.

The library came from RT-PCR. TCRdb shows the sequencer as Illumina HiSeq 2500. TCRdb handled the public reads itself, with Q25 trimming in fastp and clone calling in MiXCR, and kept productive beta chains. When rows share a CDR3 protein, they turn into one entry using the most common DNA and genes. The sample records approximately 730,000 distinct CDR3 sequences, around 13% of which are singletons. The ten largest clones take up 5.5% to 8% of the sample. CDR3 length: 18 amino acids, cysteine to phenylalanine. Only the CDR3 DNA is retained, 54 bases long and in frame from the first base. Compared with germline, V lacks 0 bases and J lacks 0 bases; bases without a gene match: 7. For CDR1 and CDR2, the germline V gene lists MNHEY and SVGEGT.

In this chain, TRBV6-2 or TRBV6-3 is recombined with TRBJ2-3; a stretch of 9 junction bases matches TRBD2. The origin of this receptor is a man aged 50 to 60 who received an inactivated influenza vaccine. Donor details come from another sample of the same person, matched by shared clones. The specimen comprised PBMCs from blood, sampled approximately 15 days before vaccination. The bases are TGTGCCAGCAGTTACTCAAGCTTTAGCGGGAGTAGCACAGATACGCAGTATTTT. Its translation is CASSYSSFSGSSTDTQYF.